Below are 30 T cell receptor beta chains sequenced from a single sample in a study of blood T cell repertoires in COVID-19. Here immunoSEQ multiplex PCR was the method, and the copy in TCRdb shows in-frame clones only, minus some. This sample has over 200,000 clones; roughly 85% occur once, and the top ten carry 9.5% to 15%. The sample comprised peripheral blood. Source of these receptors: a woman between 18 and 30 years old who had recovered from COVID-19.

This chain uses TRBV29-1 with TRBJ2-5, with a possible D match to TRBD1 (5 bases). Germline CDR1 and CDR2: SQVTM and ANQGSEA. The length of the CDR3 is 11 residues. V was shortened by 7 bases and J by 0 bases, with 6 bases between the two germline ends. Here the CDR3 DNA reads TGCAGCGGACAGAACCAAGAGACCCAGTACTTC. Protein sequence: CSGQNQETQYF.

The chain carries TRBV30 and TRBJ2-1, with no clear D. Germline V CDR1 and CDR2: GTSNPN, SVGIG (reference sequence). With 0 bases removed from V and 5 bases from J, the gap between germline ends came to 5 bases. The CDR3 has 12 amino acids. In DNA form, the CDR3 reads TGTGCCTGGAGTGTGAGAAACAATGAGCAGTTCTTC. This gives the protein CAWSVRNNEQFF.

This clone appeared once. The CDR3 sequence is CAWSTYGSPGGEAFF. The CDR3 DNA is TGTGCCTGGAGTACCTACGGGTCCCCCGGAGGTGAAGCTTTCTTT. The chain is built from TRBV30 and TRBJ1-1; D remains ambiguous. The germline V gene encodes CDR1 GTSNPN and CDR2 SVGIG (reference sequence). The CDR3 is made up of 15 amino acids. V was pared by 2 bases and J by 7 bases, with 20 bases between.

V is TRBV10-3 and J is TRBJ1-1; 7 bases are a match to TRBD1. J was trimmed by 7 bases and V by 4 bases; bases with no gene match: 6. The CDR3 has 13 amino acids. Germline V gene lookup returns CDR1 ENHRY and CDR2 SYGVKD. The CDR3: CAISVSGTVEAFF. As DNA, the CDR3 is TGTGCCATCAGTGTTTCCGGGACAGTTGAAGCTTTCTTT.

The rearrangement links TRBV11-3 to TRBJ2-2; D is unclear. V lost 1 base to trimming and J lost 4 bases, with 4 bases between them. This CDR3 has 13 amino acids. Looked up from germline, CDR1 is SGHNT and CDR2 is YENEEA. The CDR3 DNA is TGTGCCAGCAGCTTAGGAGTCACCGGGGAGCTGTTTTTT. Its protein product is CASSLGVTGELFF. Using reference TRBV11-3 and TRBJ2-2 for the parts outside the CDR3, the full variable domain is EAGVVQSPRYKIIEKKQPVAFWCNPISGHNTLYWYLQNLGQGPELLIRYENEEAVDDSQLPKDRFSAERLKGVDSTLKIQPAELGDSAVYLCASSLGVTGELFFGEGSRLTVL.

J is TRBJ2-7 and V is TRBV27; the match to TRBD2 covers 10 bases. In germline, CDR1 is MNHEY, CDR2 SMNVEV (reference sequence). J was trimmed by 5 bases and V by 5 bases; bases with no gene match: 12. CDR3 length equals 16 residues. CDR3 residues: CASSLLAGGRGNEQYF. CDR3 DNA sequence: TGTGCCAGCAGTCTCTTAGCGGGAGGACGGGGAAACGAGCAGTACTTC.

V gene TRBV7-3 combines with J gene TRBJ2-1; 12 bases align to TRBD2. V lost 5 bases and J lost 8; bases outside the gene matches: 7. Germline V gives CDR1 SGHTA, CDR2 FQGTGA. The CDR3 spans 15 residues. The CDR3 bases are TGTGCCAGCAGCCTAGGACTAGCGGGGATATATGAGCAGTTCTTC. Its protein is CASSLGLAGIYEQFF.

The chain links TRBV5-6 to TRBJ1-1; unclear D gene. Trimming shortened V by 2 bases and J by 4 bases, and 9 bases separated the two germline ends. Germline lookup yields CDR1 SGHDT and CDR2 YYEEEE. This CDR3 is built from 13 residues. CDR3 coding DNA: TGTGCCAGCAGCTTCCAGATGCTCACTGAAGCTTTCTTT. It is translated as CASSFQMLTEAFF.

In this sample, this clone turned up a few times. The chain is built from TRBV25-1 and TRBJ1-2, with 10 positions matching TRBD1. The CDR3 spans 15 residues. Germline CDR1 reads MGHDK; CDR2 reads SYGVNS. Trimming cost V 3 bases and J 3 bases; bases outside gene matches: 4. The CDR3 nucleotides are TGTGCCAGCAGTGATGGGACAGGGGACGACTATGGCTACACCTTC. It codes for CASSDGTGDDYGYTF.

The V gene is TRBV25-1, the J gene TRBJ1-1; 10 bases match TRBD1. Trimming took 5 bases from V and 10 from J; bases not matched to a gene: 7. Germline CDR1 MGHDK, CDR2 SYGVNS. The CDR3 extends over 13 amino acids. DNA for the CDR3: TGTGCCAGCAGTAATAGACAGGGGGCAGGAGCTTTCTTT. The encoded protein is CASSNRQGAGAFF.

This chain uses TRBV25-1 with TRBJ1-5; 7 positions match TRBD1. CDR1 and CDR2 (germline): MGHDK, SYGVNS. V was pared by 3 bases and J by 4 bases, with 3 bases of the junction left unmatched. The CDR3 runs to 14 residues. The CDR3 region is CASSDRGSNQPQHF. CDR3 bases: TGTGCCAGCAGTGACAGGGGGAGTAATCAGCCCCAGCATTTT.

This chain links TRBV9 with TRBJ1-2; the D is unclear. CDR3 length: 14 amino acids. CDR1 is SGDLS, CDR2 YYNGEE, per germline. Trimming took 0 bases from V and 8 from J, leaving 14 bases between them. The CDR3 sequence: CASSVDSPLLGYTF. The CDR3 DNA sequence: TGTGCCAGCAGCGTAGACTCACCGCTCTTGGGCTACACCTTC.

The chain employs TRBV18 and TRBJ2-7, with D tentatively TRBD1 (5 bases). In germline, CDR1 is KGHSH, CDR2 LQKENI. The CDR3 is 14 residues long. V shed 6 bases and J shed 5 bases, with 17 bases lying between them. CDR3 region: CASSQGRALHEQYF. CDR3 in DNA: TGTGCCAGCTCCCAGGGCAGGGCACTCCACGAGCAGTACTTC.

The chain links TRBV30 to TRBJ2-7, with 10 bases matching TRBD2. This CDR3 has 14 amino acids. After removal of 2 bases from V and 6 bases from J, the junction contained 7 bases not matched to a gene. The germline V gene encodes CDR1 GTSNPN and CDR2 SVGIG (reference sequence). CDR3 residues: CAWSSGSGRSEQYF. CDR3 nucleotide sequence: TGTGCCTGGAGTAGCGGTAGCGGGAGGTCCGAGCAGTACTTC.

V and J are TRBV5-4 and TRBJ2-1, with TRBD2 identical over 8 bases. Trimming took 4 bases from V and 0 from J; bases not matched to a gene: 6. Looked up from germline, CDR1 is SGHNT and CDR2 is YYREEE (reference sequence). CDR3 length: 16 residues. CDR3 sequence reads: CASSPALAGSYNEQFF. CDR3 sequence (DNA): TGTGCCAGCAGCCCGGCCCTAGCGGGCTCCTACAATGAGCAGTTCTTC.

This chain joins TRBV27 and TRBJ1-4; D is undetermined. Looked up from germline, CDR1 is MNHEY and CDR2 is SMNVEV (reference sequence). The CDR3 loop spans 15 amino acids. V was trimmed by 7 bases and J by 8 bases, leaving 20 bases between them. The CDR3 protein is CASKAAGGPREKLFF. The CDR3, as DNA: TGTGCCAGCAAAGCCGCGGGAGGGCCTCGGGAAAAACTGTTTTTT.

The chain combines TRBV30 with TRBJ2-1; D gene ambiguous. Germline lookup yields CDR1 GTSNPN and CDR2 SVGIG (reference sequence). V was cut by 7 bases and J by 0 bases, with 19 bases left in between. The CDR3 has 16 residues. CDR3 in DNA: TGTGCCTTCTACTCTCTAGTACCCAGCTCCTACAATGAGCAGTTCTTC. Encoded protein: CAFYSLVPSSYNEQFF.

This clone came up a few times. The V and J genes are TRBV4-3 and TRBJ2-7; D uncertain. In germline, CDR1 is LGHNA, CDR2 YSLEER. The germline V and J ends were trimmed by 0 bases and 0 bases, with 12 bases remaining between them. This CDR3 is 16 amino acids long. The CDR3 is CASSQDVQAPSYEQYF. CDR3 DNA: TGCGCCAGCAGCCAAGACGTCCAGGCCCCCTCCTACGAGCAGTACTTC.

The chain couples TRBV7-9 to TRBJ2-7; TRBD1 matches 7 bases. Trimming took 5 bases from V and 2 from J; bases not matched to a gene: 3. The CDR3 contains 13 residues. Germline assignment: CDR1 SEHNR and CDR2 FQNEAQ (reference sequence). CDR3 in amino acids: CASSGQGAYEQYF. The CDR3 region has the DNA TGTGCCAGCAGCGGGCAGGGGGCCTACGAGCAGTACTTC.

J is TRBJ2-1 and V is TRBV5-1; D remains unclear. V was shortened by 0 bases and J by 9 bases, with 4 bases between the two germline ends. CDR3 length equals 11 residues. Germline values: CDR1 SGHRS, CDR2 YFSETQ. This CDR3 is CASSLVGEQFF. CDR3 bases: TGCGCCAGCAGCTTGGTCGGTGAGCAGTTCTTC.

The V gene is TRBV3-1 (or the pseudogene TRBV3-2), the J gene TRBJ2-6; tentative D call: TRBD1 (6 bases). Germline CDR1 is LGHDT and CDR2 is YNNKEL (reference sequence). CDR3 length: 15 residues. V was trimmed by 8 bases and J by 0 bases, leaving 11 bases between them. CDR3 region: CASGNRVSGANVLTF. The CDR3 coding sequence is TGTGCCAGCGGAAACAGGGTCTCTGGGGCCAACGTCCTGACTTTC.

J is TRBJ1-4 and V is TRBV6-1; maybe TRBD1 (6 bases). V lost 2 bases and J lost 7, with 14 bases in between. This CDR3 comprises 15 residues. Germline V lookup: CDR1 MNHNS, CDR2 SASEGT. CDR3 amino acids: CASSEPGRGSEKLFF. The CDR3, as DNA: TGTGCCAGCAGTGAACCTGGCAGGGGTAGTGAAAAACTGTTTTTT.

The chain is built from TRBV7-2 and TRBJ2-7; D possibly corresponds to TRBD2 (5 bases). Looked up from germline, CDR1 is SGHTA and CDR2 is FQGNSA. The CDR3 length is 13 residues. Trimming pared 8 bases from V and 0 bases from J, leaving 11 bases between. The CDR3 nucleotides read TGTGCCAGCTCGGAGGCGTTCTCCTACGAGCAGTACTTC. Amino acids: CASSEAFSYEQYF.

The chain joins TRBV11-2 to TRBJ2-7; D is possibly TRBD2 (5 bases). The CDR3 length is 15 residues. V was clipped by 1 base and J by 4 bases, with 14 bases between them. Germline V gives CDR1 SGHAT, CDR2 FQNNGV. CDR3 nucleotide sequence: TGTGCCAGCAGCTTAGGGGCGGGTACGGGTTACGAGCAGTACTTC. It yields the protein CASSLGAGTGYEQYF.

The chain couples TRBV5-1 to TRBJ2-2; D gene unclear. The CDR3 contains 16 residues. CDR1 is SGHRS and CDR2 is YFSETQ in the germline V gene. V was clipped by 4 bases and J by 4 bases, with 17 bases between them. The CDR3 loop is CASSHDWRRVTGELFF. CDR3 nucleotide sequence: TGCGCCAGCAGCCACGACTGGCGACGGGTCACCGGGGAGCTGTTTTTT.

V gene TRBV30 combines with J gene TRBJ1-2, with D tentatively TRBD1 (5 bases). V was pared by 3 bases and J by 4 bases, with 12 bases between. CDR1 is GTSNPN, CDR2 SVGIG, per germline (reference sequence). This CDR3 spans 13 amino acids. The CDR3 reads CAWSLTGSYGYTF. The DNA of the CDR3 is TGTGCCTGGAGCCTAACAGGCAGCTATGGCTACACCTTC.

V and J are TRBV27 and TRBJ2-1; a possible D gene is TRBD1 (6 bases). The CDR3 has 15 residues. In germline, CDR1 is MNHEY, CDR2 SMNVEV (reference sequence). The ends were cut back, 5 bases at V and 8 bases at J, with 19 bases in the middle. The CDR3 spells CASSPRQVVIHEQFF. In DNA form, the CDR3 reads TGTGCCAGCAGTCCCCGACAGGTGGTTATCCATGAGCAGTTCTTC.

The table lists this clone with a count of one. The chain employs TRBV5-1 and TRBJ2-7; TRBD2 is a possible D gene (5 bases). Germline CDR1 and CDR2: SGHRS and YFSETQ. V dropped 4 bases and J dropped 6 bases, with 8 bases sitting between them. The CDR3 is made up of 11 amino acids. CDR3 amino acids: CASSAGSEQYF. The CDR3 nucleotides are TGCGCCAGCAGCGCTGGGAGCGAGCAGTACTTC.

The chain employs TRBV25-1 and TRBJ2-1, with D unresolved. The CDR3 is 11 residues long. The germline gives CDR1 MGHDK, CDR2 SYGVNS. V shed 6 bases and J shed 9 bases, with 9 bases lying between them. The CDR3, as DNA: TGTGCCAGCAGCCACAGTCGTGAGCAGTTCTTC. Translation gives CASSHSREQFF.

The V and J genes are TRBV5-1 and TRBJ1-1; D may be TRBD1 (5 bases). Germline values: CDR1 SGHRS, CDR2 YFSETQ. The CDR3 extends over 17 amino acids. The V end lost 4 bases, the J end lost 0 bases, and 19 bases lay between the germline ends. This CDR3 reads CASSITRGTVMNTEAFF. CDR3 bases: TGCGCCAGCAGCATTACAAGGGGCACCGTCATGAACACTGAAGCTTTCTTT.